This passage covers 6 T cell receptor beta chains from one sample sequenced in a study of T cell responses to AZD1222 COVID-19 vaccine. Sequenced by immunoSEQ multiplex PCR; TCRdb stores in-frame clones only, minus some. The sample carries about 84,000 clones, about 90% recorded once. The input for sequencing was peripheral blood, taken on day 0 of AZD1222 vaccination. The receptors come from an adult in good health.

This chain uses TRBV18 with TRBJ2-7, with D maybe TRBD1 (7 bases). From germline, CDR1 is KGHSH and CDR2 LQKENI. V was clipped by 2 bases and J by 3 bases, with 14 bases between them. This CDR3 contains 15 residues. This chain's CDR3 is CASSPGGGGGYEQYF. The CDR3 DNA follows: TGTGCCAGCTCACCAGGTGGAGGGGGCGGCTACGAGCAGTACTTC.

V usage is TRBV18 and J usage is TRBJ2-1; 13 bases agree with TRBD2. Germline V gene data show CDR1 as KGHSH and CDR2 as LQKENI. This CDR3 has 15 residues. V lost 3 bases, J lost 8 bases, and 4 bases stayed unmatched. The CDR3 region has the DNA TGTGCCAGCTCACCCGGGACTAGCGGGGCCCATGAGCAGTTCTTC. Its translation is CASSPGTSGAHEQFF.

The rearrangement links TRBV7-9 to TRBJ1-4; D is unclear. The germline V gene encodes CDR1 SEHNR and CDR2 FQNEAQ (reference sequence). The CDR3 sequence is 15 residues long. V lost 3 bases and J 0 bases, leaving 8 bases between the germline ends. CDR3 coding DNA: TGTGCCAGCAGCTTCGGGTCTTCAACTAATGAAAAACTGTTTTTT. Its protein is CASSFGSSTNEKLFF.

The rearrangement links TRBV7-6 to TRBJ1-6; 8 positions agree with TRBD1. Germline CDR1 SGHVS, CDR2 FNYEAQ. Unmatched junction bases numbered 3, after V lost 10 bases and J lost 7 bases. CDR3 size: 12 residues. CDR3 sequence: CATGDRNSPLHF. CDR3 sequence (DNA): TGTGCCACCGGGGACAGGAATTCACCCCTCCACTTT.

The count of this clone is one. The V gene is TRBV5-1, the J gene TRBJ1-1, with D perhaps TRBD1 (6 bases). This CDR3 is built from 15 residues. Deletions cut 1 base from V and 2 bases from J, with 12 bases between. The V gene's germline CDR1 is SGHRS and CDR2 YFSETQ. The CDR3 reads CASSLRPGENTEAFF. CDR3 bases: TGCGCCAGCAGCTTGAGGCCAGGGGAAAACACTGAAGCTTTCTTT.

This sequence joins TRBV4-1 and TRBJ1-1, with 8 nucleotides matching TRBD1. Unmatched junction bases numbered 3, after V lost 8 bases and J lost 1 base. CDR1 MGHRA and CDR2 YSYEKL come from the germline V gene. The CDR3 spans 13 residues. Here the CDR3 reads CASRGQGNTEAFF. CDR3 in DNA: TGCGCCAGCCGAGGACAGGGGAACACTGAAGCTTTCTTT.